A single sample gave rise to the 3 T cell receptor beta chains below, sequenced in a study of identical twins. TCRdb itself ran the 5' RACE reads through MiXCR, one entry per CDR3 protein. Seen here are around 650,000 distinct CDR3 sequences, around 7.5% observed once, and the top ten hold around 1.6%. These same records also appear under a second study, on yellow fever vaccine responses in identical twins.

Input material: PBMCs. Every receptor here comes from a woman between 18 and 29 years old in good health.

The chain links TRBV7-9 to TRBJ1-1; no definite D call. Deletions cut 5 bases from V and 1 base from J, with 14 bases between. CDR1 SEHNR and CDR2 FQNEAQ come from the germline V gene (reference sequence). The CDR3 runs to 15 residues. The chain's CDR3 is CASSGYKGGNTEAFF. Written as DNA, the CDR3 is TGTGCCAGCAGCGGTTACAAGGGCGGGAACACTGAAGCTTTCTTT. The full variable domain, rest sourced from reference TRBV7-9 and TRBJ1-1, is DTGVSQNPRHKITKRGQNVTFRCDPISEHNRLYWYRQTLGQGPEFLTYFQNEAQLEKSRLLSDRFSAERPKGSFSTLEIQRTEQGDSAMYLCASSGYKGGNTEAFFGQGTRLTVV.

A few counts support this clonotype. The chain uses TRBV5-4 and TRBJ2-1, with a possible D match to TRBD2 (6 bases). This CDR3 has 19 amino acids. Trimming stripped 2 bases from V and 2 bases from J, with 23 bases between. CDR1 and CDR2 from the germline V gene are SGHNT and YYREEE (reference sequence). In DNA, the CDR3 is TGTGCCAGCAGCTTAATCGGGAGCGGTCCCACGGACCCCTACAATGAGCAGTTCTTC. This sequence encodes CASSLIGSGPTDPYNEQFF.

V and J are TRBV7-9 and TRBJ2-3; the match to TRBD2 covers 8 bases. Germline loops: CDR1 SEHNR, CDR2 FQNEAQ (reference sequence). The V gene end was trimmed by 2 bases and the J gene end by 2 bases; junction bases not matched to a gene: 6. This CDR3 is built from 16 residues. The CDR3 protein is CASSLIGSGNTDTQYF. CDR3 DNA: TGTGCCAGCAGCTTAATAGGTAGCGGGAACACAGATACGCAGTATTTT.